This T cell receptor beta chain stems from a study of cytomegalovirus exposure and HLA in healthy donors. Overall study findings and caveats: In a later analysis, common viral pathogens appeared linked to several of the most significant clusters. The study reported that TCR beta sequences accurately predicted HLA-A and HLA-B alleles in most subjects.

The CDR3 length is 16 residues. After removal of 4 bases from V and 0 bases from J, the junction contained 4 bases not matched to a gene. CDR1 SGHAT and CDR2 FQNNGV come from the germline V gene. This clone was observed a single time. Its antigen is currently unknown. PCR involved 60 Vbeta and 13 Jbeta primers. Assay used: immunoSEQ multiplex PCR; TCRdb lists only in-frame clones, some missing. The data show 150,000 to 200,000 clones, around three quarters seen once. This receptor was taken from a woman aged 45-65 years in good health and CMV-seronegative. The chain links TRBV11-2 to TRBJ2-4; TRBD2 agrees at 9 bases. The specimen was PBMCs. The CDR3 is CASSSSGALAKNIQYF. The CDR3 DNA reads TGTGCCAGCAGCTCTAGCGGGGCCTTAGCCAAAAACATTCAGTACTTC.